This T cell receptor (beta chain) was observed in a study of regulatory T cells in long-lasting Graves disease. The time point is: newly diagnosed GD, antithyroid drugs for less than 3 months. After RNA was extracted from PBMCs, the TCR library was made from it. Libraries of TCR beta came from iRepertoire HTBI primers plus Arm-PCR of CDR3 regions. TCRdb re-called the multiplex PCR reads with MiXCR, one entry per CDR3 protein. The sample records 680,000 or so distinct CDR3 sequences, 16% being singletons. Comment on this clonotype: Its cognate antigen is unknown.

Study-level points and caveats: Study was limited to peripheral blood, excluding thyroid tissue.

This sample was also put to use in a study of T cells in Graves' hyperthyroidism and ophthalmopathy.

Sequencing used peripheral blood mononuclear cells (PBMCs), obtained at new diagnosis, from a patient treated with antithyroid drugs. The receptor's source is a woman aged 30 to 39 with Graves disease.

As DNA, the CDR3 is TGTGCCAGCAGCTCGGGGGGGGCCGGGACAGATACGCAGTATTTT. The encoded protein is CASSSGGAGTDTQYF. V and J are TRBV7-3 and TRBJ2-3; 8 nucleotides match TRBD2. The V gene's germline CDR1 is SGHTA and CDR2 FQGTGA. The CDR3 spans 15 residues. Trimming took 4 bases from V and 3 from J; bases not matched to a gene: 6.